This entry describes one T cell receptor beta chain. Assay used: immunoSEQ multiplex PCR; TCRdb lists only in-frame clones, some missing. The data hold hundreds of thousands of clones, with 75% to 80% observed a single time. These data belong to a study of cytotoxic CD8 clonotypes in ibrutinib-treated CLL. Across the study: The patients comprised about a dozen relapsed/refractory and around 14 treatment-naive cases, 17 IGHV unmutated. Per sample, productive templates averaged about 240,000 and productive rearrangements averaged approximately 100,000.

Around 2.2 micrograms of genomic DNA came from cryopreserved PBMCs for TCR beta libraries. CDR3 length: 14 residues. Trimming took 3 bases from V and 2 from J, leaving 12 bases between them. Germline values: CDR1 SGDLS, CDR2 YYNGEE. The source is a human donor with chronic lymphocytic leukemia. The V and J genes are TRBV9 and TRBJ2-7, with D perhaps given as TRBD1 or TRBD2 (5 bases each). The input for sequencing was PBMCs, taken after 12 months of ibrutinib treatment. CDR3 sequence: CASSAGTATYEQYF. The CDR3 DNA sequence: TGTGCCAGCAGCGCCGGGACGGCGACCTACGAGCAGTACTTC. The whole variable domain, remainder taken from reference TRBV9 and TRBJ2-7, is DSGVTQTPKHLITATGQRVTLRCSPRSGDLSVYWYQQSLDQGLQFLIQYYNGEERAKGNILERFSAQQFPDLHSELNLSSLELGDSALYFCASSAGTATYEQYFGPGTRLTVT.